Listed below are T cell receptor beta chains from one sample, sequenced in a study of blood T cell repertoires in COVID-19. Some clones are missing from TCRdb's copy, which holds only in-frame ones; the method was immunoSEQ multiplex PCR. Among under 300,000 clones listed, 88% were seen once. Source material: PBMCs or T cells enriched from blood (not recorded which). These TCRs come from a woman aged 60-75 years in a cohort exposed to, infected with or recovered from COVID-19 (not recorded which). Each CDR3 is given with its conserved first and last residue. D genes are given only for firm matches. Clone size is given for some rows only: seen once, a few or many times, or a class if the clone is expanded.

>TRBJ2-1|TRBV9|-|-
CASSARGSDLYNEQFF
TGTGCCAGCAGCGCCCGGGGATCCGATCTATACAATGAGCAGTTCTTC
>TRBJ2-7|TRBV9|-|-
CASSPRDSGFYEQYF
TGTGCCAGCAGCCCCCGTGATAGCGGATTTTACGAGCAGTACTTC
>TRBJ2-1|TRBV7-3|-|TRBD2
CASSQTKAGGHQFF
TGTGCCAGCAGCCAAACTAAAGCGGGAGGCCATCAGTTCTTC
>TRBJ2-6|TRBV19|-|-
CASSKGSSGANVLTF
TGTGCCAGTAGTAAAGGGAGCTCTGGGGCCAACGTCCTGACTTTC
>TRBJ2-7|TRBV9|-|TRBD2
CASGRDPAYEQYF
TGTGCCAGCGGGAGGGATCCGGCCTACGAGCAGTACTTC
>TRBJ2-1|TRBV9|-|-
CASSVLPSYNEQFF
TGTGCCAGCAGCGTCCTTCCGAGCTACAATGAGCAGTTCTTC
>TRBJ2-1|TRBV6-5|-|TRBD1
CASMGQGSYNEQFF
TGTGCCAGCATGGGACAGGGCTCCTACAATGAGCAGTTCTTC
>TRBJ1-1|TRBV30|-|TRBD1
CAWSIRGRSAEAFF
TGTGCCTGGAGCATCAGGGGGCGTTCCGCTGAAGCTTTCTTT
>TRBJ1-3|TRBV13|-|TRBD1
CASSPNRGLGNTIYF
TGTGCCAGCAGCCCAAACAGGGGGCTTGGAAACACCATATATTTT
>TRBJ2-6|TRBV21-1|-|-
CASSKRELAGAGANVLTF
TGTGCCAGCAGCAAAAGGGAACTAGCGGGAGCTGGGGCCAACGTCCTGACTTTC
>TRBJ1-4|TRBV28|-|-
CATSGATNEKLFF
TGTGCCACCTCAGGTGCAACTAATGAAAAACTGTTTTTT
>TRBJ1-5|TRBV19|-|-
CASSRQHRTDQPQHF
TGTGCCAGTAGTCGACAGCACCGGACAGATCAGCCCCAGCATTTT
>TRBJ2-3|TRBV27|-|TRBD2
CASSRTGLAGEISTDTQYF
TGTGCCAGCAGCCGTACGGGACTAGCGGGAGAAATTAGCACAGATACGCAGTATTTT
>TRBJ2-3|TRBV28|once|TRBD1
CASSLSWTGVRTDTQYF
TGTGCCAGCAGTTTATCTTGGACAGGGGTCCGCACAGATACGCAGTATTTT
>TRBJ1-4|TRBV4-3|once|-
CASSQAVPSATTNEKLFF
TGCGCCAGCAGCCAAGCTGTACCAAGCGCTACAACTAATGAAAAACTGTTTTTT
>TRBJ2-2|TRBV3-1/TRBV3-2|-|-
CASSQLRTYNTGELFF
TGTGCCAGCAGCCAATTACGCACATATAACACCGGGGAGCTGTTTTTT
>TRBJ1-6|TRBV18|once|-
CASSTAHLTGSSYPPLHF
TGTGCCAGCTCCACCGCCCACCTCACAGGGTCATCATATCCACCCCTCCACTTT
>TRBJ1-1|TRBV4-1|-|-
CASSQVGGGMNTEAFF
TGCGCCAGCAGCCAAGTAGGCGGGGGGATGAACACTGAAGCTTTCTTT
>TRBJ2-1|TRBV28|-|TRBD2
CASSFLAGGPRNEQFF
TGTGCCAGCAGTTTTCTAGCGGGAGGGCCCCGCAATGAGCAGTTCTTC
>TRBJ2-7|TRBV6-5|-|TRBD2
CASSYSALAGAHEQYF
TGTGCCAGCAGTTACTCAGCGCTAGCGGGAGCCCACGAGCAGTACTTC
>TRBJ2-1|TRBV7-6|-|TRBD2
CASSLTSGSKFF
TGTGCCAGCAGCCTTACCAGCGGGAGTAAGTTCTTC
>TRBJ1-2|TRBV2|once|TRBD1
CASSASPTGTGENYGYTF
TGTGCCAGCAGTGCATCACCGACCGGGACAGGGGAAAACTATGGCTACACCTTC
>TRBJ2-1|TRBV25-1|-|TRBD1
CASSEWTGTGGNEQFF
TGTGCCAGCAGTGAATGGACAGGGACAGGAGGAAATGAGCAGTTCTTC
>TRBJ2-1|TRBV9|-|-
CASSGMEEQFF
TGTGCCAGCAGCGGTATGGAGGAGCAGTTCTTC
>TRBJ1-2|TRBV6-2/TRBV6-3|-|-
CASSYRQYGYTF
TGTGCCAGCAGTTACCGACAGTATGGCTACACCTTC
>TRBJ2-6|TRBV6-1|-|TRBD1
CASSEGAGGRSGANVLTF
TGTGCCAGCAGTGAAGGGGCAGGGGGCCGCTCTGGGGCCAACGTCCTGACTTTC
>TRBJ2-7|TRBV6-5|-|-
CASSYPRQNSYEQYF
TGTGCCAGCAGCTACCCCAGACAGAACTCCTACGAGCAGTACTTC
>TRBJ1-4|TRBV7-9|once|-
CASSRLRDRANEKLFF
TGTGCCAGCAGCCGCCTCAGGGATAGGGCTAATGAAAAACTGTTTTTT
>TRBJ2-7|TRBV7-8|-|TRBD2
CASSPGLADYGEQYF
TGTGCCAGCAGCCCGGGACTAGCGGACTATGGGGAGCAGTACTTC
>TRBJ2-2|TRBV27|-|-
CASGPRFGELFF
TGTGCCAGCGGCCCTCGATTCGGGGAGCTGTTTTTT
>TRBJ2-7|TRBV27|few|TRBD1
CASLRREGAYEQYF
TGTGCCAGCCTCCGGCGAGAGGGGGCTTACGAGCAGTACTTC
>TRBJ2-7|TRBV5-1|once|-
CASSLGAGSDEQYF
TGCGCCAGCAGCTTGGGGGCAGGGTCAGACGAGCAGTACTTC
>TRBJ2-5|TRBV7-2|-|TRBD2
CASSLREGGTQYF
TGTGCCAGCAGCTTGCGGGAGGGGGGGACCCAGTACTTC
>TRBJ1-1|TRBV10-3|-|-
CAINNRAENTEAFF
TGTGCCATCAATAACAGGGCGGAGAACACTGAAGCTTTCTTT
>TRBJ1-1|TRBV14|few|-
CASSQDGEGRETEAFF
TGTGCCAGCAGCCAAGATGGGGAGGGGAGAGAAACTGAAGCTTTCTTT
>TRBJ1-1|TRBV5-4|-|-
CASSFGTEAFF
TGTGCCAGCAGCTTCGGCACTGAAGCTTTCTTT
>TRBJ1-2|TRBV18|once|TRBD1
CASSPGQGVWYGYTF
TGTGCCAGCTCACCGGGACAGGGGGTTTGGTATGGCTACACCTTC
>TRBJ2-7|TRBV18|-|TRBD2
CASSPPGLVVF
TGTGCCAGCTCACCTCCGGGACTAGTAGTTTTC
>TRBJ1-4|TRBV20-1|-|-
CSASYQATNEKLFF
TGCAGTGCTAGTTACCAGGCAACTAATGAAAAACTGTTTTTT
>TRBJ1-1|TRBV27|-|-
CASSLTPNTEAFF
TGTGCCAGCAGTTTGACACCGAACACTGAAGCTTTCTTT
>TRBJ2-1|TRBV28|-|-
CASYGPRTAYNEQFF
TGTGCCAGCTACGGACCAAGGACAGCCTACAATGAGCAGTTCTTC
>TRBJ2-3|TRBV7-9|-|TRBD2
CASSLGLAVDTQYF
TGTGCCAGCAGCTTAGGCCTAGCGGTGGATACGCAGTATTTT